The present T cell receptor (beta chain) was sequenced within a study of blood T cell repertoires in COVID-19. The overall study: Sources were T cells, B-cell-depleted T cells, or PBMCs; the material itself was cDNA or gDNA.

In germline, CDR1 is MDHEN, CDR2 SYDVKM. Trimming pared 6 bases from V and 5 bases from J, leaving 8 bases between. This CDR3 spans 12 amino acids. Assay used: immunoSEQ multiplex PCR; TCRdb lists only in-frame clones, some missing. This sample has roughly 66,000 clones, with about nine tenths found just once. Sample: peripheral blood. The chain couples TRBV28 to TRBJ2-1, with D tentatively TRBD2 (5 bases). This TCR derives from a human donor in a cohort sampled during active COVID-19. CDR3 nucleotide sequence: TGTGCCAGCAGACAGCGGAACAATGAGCAGTTCTTC. This gives the protein CASRQRNNEQFF.